This T cell receptor (beta chain) appears in the sequencing data of a study of T and B cells in COVID-19 patients. Findings and caveats of the study: Patients with COVID-19 reportedly showed strongly skewed T cell receptor beta variable and joining gene usage. Of 2,331 TCR clusters found only in the recovered cohort, a few dozen had low generation probability.

Blood genomic DNA input for TRB amplification was about 250-500 ng. The CDR3 extends over 17 amino acids. Germline values: CDR1 SGHRS, CDR2 YFSETQ. V lost 0 bases, J lost 3 bases, and 8 bases stayed unmatched. The table lists this clonotype with a few counts. The antigen is unknown. Multiplex PCR with BIOMED2 TRB-A/B primer pools amplified TRB rearrangements. TCRdb re-called the multiplex PCR reads through MiXCR, storing one row per CDR3 protein. Here the sample spans about 5,100 distinct CDR3 sequences, under 25% being singletons. The chain recombines TRBV5-1 with TRBJ2-3, with 9 bases identical to TRBD2. This TCR was recovered from a human donor with active COVID-19. Source material: blood. CDR3 in amino acids: CASSLEGSGRRTDTQYF. The CDR3 DNA is TGCGCCAGCAGCTTGGAGGGTAGCGGGAGAAGAACAGATACGCAGTATTTT.